This TCR beta chain was documented in a study of blood T cell repertoires in COVID-19. Trimming shortened V by 4 bases and J by 6 bases, and 13 bases separated the two germline ends. The CDR3 consists of 14 residues. The germline V gene has CDR1 MNHEY and CDR2 SVGAGI. Measured with immunoSEQ multiplex PCR; TCRdb has only the in-frame clones, and not every one. This sample yields some 90,000 clones, of which more than 80% are seen a single time; about 9.3% belongs to the top ten. Sequencing used peripheral blood. V gene TRBV6-5 combines with J gene TRBJ1-5; D perhaps matches TRBD1 (6 bases). This sequence originates from a woman between 65 and 79 years old with acute or convalescent COVID-19. CDR3 sequence: CASSSRGMLQPQHF. In DNA form, the CDR3 reads TGTGCCAGCAGTTCTAGGGGGATGCTTCAGCCCCAGCATTTT.